Listed here are 18 T cell receptor beta chains from one sample, sequenced in a study of T cells in localized non-small cell lung cancer. Profiled with immunoSEQ multiplex PCR; TCRdb holds only in-frame clones, not every one. The table has about 4,800 clones, around a third seen once. The material sequenced was lung tumor tissue, taken before any cancer treatment. The source is a male donor aged 60 or over with stage III lung adenocarcinoma.

The chain combines TRBV30 with TRBJ1-5; D is perhaps TRBD1 (5 bases). The germline gives CDR1 GTSNPN, CDR2 SVGIG (reference sequence). This CDR3 contains 12 residues. Trimming cost V 3 bases and J 9 bases, with 12 bases left between them. The CDR3 here is CAWSRDHRPQHF. The CDR3 DNA reads as TGTGCCTGGAGCAGGGACCATCGGCCCCAGCATTTT.

The chain is built from TRBV10-1 and TRBJ2-1; D is ambiguous. The CDR3 runs 13 residues. The V and J ends lost 9 bases and 0 bases respectively, with 9 bases between them. Per germline, CDR1 WNHNN and CDR2 SYGVQD (reference sequence). The CDR3 region has the DNA TGCGCCAGTCCCGAGAGCTCCTACAATGAGCAGTTCTTC. This codes for CASPESSYNEQFF.

CDR3 DNA sequence: TGCGCCAGCAGCTTGGCGGCGGGAGGCGGCACAGATACGCAGTATTTT. Translated: CASSLAAGGGTDTQYF. This chain joins TRBV5-1 and TRBJ2-3, with TRBD2 matching over 8 bases. This CDR3 contains 16 residues. Germline V gene data show CDR1 as SGHRS and CDR2 as YFSETQ. The trim removed 0 bases at V and 1 base at J, leaving 4 bases unmatched.

The CDR3: CASSQLARDEQYF. CDR3 in DNA: TGTGCCAGTAGCCAACTAGCGAGAGACGAGCAGTACTTC. This rearrangement joins TRBV19 to TRBJ2-7; TRBD2 matches 7 bases. Germline CDR1 reads LNHDA; CDR2 reads SQIVND (reference sequence). The CDR3 has 13 residues. Trimming took 6 bases from V and 5 from J; bases not matched to a gene: 7.

V gene TRBV11-3 combines with J gene TRBJ2-7; 12 positions match TRBD1. CDR3 length equals 18 residues. Germline values: CDR1 SGHNT, CDR2 YENEEA. J gave up 2 bases and V 3 bases, and 11 bases lay outside the gene matches. The CDR3 here is CASSFPGQGAGGTYEQYF. The CDR3 DNA is TGTGCCAGCAGCTTCCCGGGACAGGGGGCAGGTGGGACCTACGAGCAGTACTTC.

This clone was detected only once. The chain combines TRBV30 with TRBJ1-3; TRBD1 matches 9 bases. This CDR3 region has 12 residues. Trimming at V came to 6 bases and at J to 4 bases, leaving 1 base not matched to a gene. The germline V gene encodes CDR1 GTSNPN and CDR2 SVGIG (reference sequence). The CDR3 region has the DNA TGTGCCTGCACAGGGGGCGGAAACACCATATATTTT. Translation gives CACTGGGNTIYF. The full variable domain, completed using reference TRBV30 and TRBJ1-3, is SQTIHQWPATLVQPVGSPLSLECTVEGTSNPNLYWYRQAAGRGLQLLFYSVGIGQISSEVPQNLSASRPQDRQFILSSKKLLLSDSGFYLCACTGGGNTIYFGEGSWLTVV.

This clone has a handful of counts. This chain uses TRBV28 with TRBJ2-1; 9 bases are shared with TRBD2. The CDR3 consists of 13 residues. V was clipped by 7 bases and J by 12 bases; unmatched bases: 10. Germline CDR1 MDHEN, CDR2 SYDVKM. The CDR3 nucleotides read TGTGCCAGCACCAGCGGGAGGTGGGATGGGCAGTTCTTC. As protein: CASTSGRWDGQFF.

This clone is medium-sized by share. The chain uses TRBV9 and TRBJ2-7; D uncertain. Trimming removed 0 bases at V and 0 bases at J, with 7 bases between. The germline V gene has CDR1 SGDLS and CDR2 YYNGEE. The CDR3 consists of 14 residues. Here the CDR3 DNA reads TGTGCCAGCAGCGTAGGTGCTAGCTCCTACGAGCAGTACTTC. It specifies CASSVGASSYEQYF.

The chain joins TRBV6-1 to TRBJ2-2, with D possibly matching TRBD1 (6 bases). Germline-derived CDR1 and CDR2 are MNHNS and SASEGT. V dropped 0 bases and J dropped 1 base, with 12 bases sitting between them. This CDR3 is 17 amino acids long. The DNA of the CDR3 is TGTGCCAGCAGTGAAGCTTACAGGGCCCGGAACACCGGGGAGCTGTTTTTT. This translates into CASSEAYRARNTGELFF.

CDR3 nucleotides: TGTGCCAGCAGCTTACCAAAGGAAGGGGATATCGATGAAGCTTTCTTT. The encoded protein is CASSLPKEGDIDEAFF. The chain combines TRBV11-3 with TRBJ1-1; possible D gene TRBD1, 5 bases. Trimming stripped 2 bases from V and 7 bases from J, with 20 bases between. CDR1 and CDR2 from the germline V gene are SGHNT and YENEEA. This CDR3 spans 16 amino acids.

The V and J genes are TRBV28 and TRBJ1-3; a weak D match, TRBD1 (6 bases). The CDR3 covers 15 residues. With 3 bases removed from V and 8 bases from J, the gap between germline ends came to 17 bases. Germline CDR1 reads MDHEN; CDR2 reads SYDVKM. This CDR3 is CASSLAGEAAYTIYF. The CDR3 nucleotides read TGTGCCAGCAGTTTGGCAGGGGAGGCGGCGTACACCATATATTTT.

This clone was counted a few times. V usage is TRBV14 and J usage is TRBJ2-7; D gene ambiguous. Germline CDR1 and CDR2: SGHDN and FVKESK. This CDR3 contains 13 residues. Between the trimmed V and J ends, which lost 1 base and 3 bases, there was a span of 7 bases. In nucleotides, the CDR3 is TGTGCCAGCAGCCAAGCTAGGATCTACGAGCAGTACTTC. Translating it yields CASSQARIYEQYF.

The chain joins TRBV11-3 to TRBJ1-2; 8 bases agree with TRBD1. Germline loops: CDR1 SGHNT, CDR2 YENEEA. This CDR3 region has 14 residues. The V and J ends lost 3 bases and 5 bases, in that order; junction bases with no gene match: 5. The CDR3 spells CASSLDREVYGYTF. Here the CDR3 DNA reads TGTGCCAGCAGCTTGGACAGGGAGGTGTATGGCTACACCTTC.

The chain recombines TRBV2 with TRBJ2-2, with D hard to call. V was clipped by 7 bases and J by 8 bases, with 11 bases between them. Germline lookup yields CDR1 SNHLY and CDR2 FYNNEI. The CDR3 runs 12 residues. In nucleotides, the CDR3 is TGTGCCAGCACCCCTGGCGCTGGGGAGCTGTTTTTT. Residues: CASTPGAGELFF. Variable domain in full (rest from reference TRBV2 and TRBJ2-2): EPEVTQTPSHQVTQMGQEVILRCVPISNHLYFYWYRQILGQKVEFLVSFYNNEISEKSEIFDDQFSVERPDGSNFTLKIRSTKLEDSAMYFCASTPGAGELFFGEGSRLTVL.

This clone appeared a few times. This rearrangement joins TRBV12-5 to TRBJ1-3; no clear D gene. This CDR3 is built from 13 residues. In germline, CDR1 is LGHNT, CDR2 FRNRAP. CDR3 DNA sequence: TGTGCCAGCACGAGGAGCGGTGGAAACACCATATATTTT. This gives the protein CASTRSGGNTIYF.

This rearrangement joins TRBV6-8 to TRBJ2-7; D assignment may be TRBD1 or TRBD2 (5 bases each). Germline CDR1 is MNHGY and CDR2 is SAAAGT. The CDR3 loop spans 14 amino acids. V gave up 5 bases and J gave up 3 bases, with 14 bases separating them. In DNA, the CDR3 is TGTGCCAGCAGTGCCCCCGGGACCAGCTACGAGCAGTACTTC. This encodes CASSAPGTSYEQYF.

This chain connects TRBV9 to TRBJ2-7; the D is unclear. The CDR3 runs 13 residues. V lost 3 bases to trimming and J lost 3 bases, with 10 bases between them. Germline V gene lookup returns CDR1 SGDLS and CDR2 YYNGEE. CDR3 coding DNA: TGTGCCAGCAGCGCAGCCCCCGGCTACGAGCAGTACTTC. It codes for CASSAAPGYEQYF.

The chain's CDR3 is CAWSGGPTAREETQYF. CDR3 nucleotides: TGTGCCTGGAGTGGAGGTCCCACAGCCCGGGAAGAGACCCAGTACTTC. The gene calls are TRBV30 and TRBJ2-5; D is unresolved. Germline CDR1 GTSNPN, CDR2 SVGIG (reference sequence). The CDR3 consists of 16 residues. Trimming stripped 1 base from V and 3 bases from J, with 18 bases between.